The 5 T cell receptor beta chains listed next were all sequenced from one sample in a study of blood T cell repertoires in COVID-19. Using immunoSEQ multiplex PCR, the repertoire was profiled, and TCRdb retains in-frame clones only, with some absent. The table includes 200,000 to 300,000 clones, around 86% detected once. Sequenced material: peripheral blood. The origin of the receptors is a woman aged 80 or over with COVID-19, enrolled during active disease.

The V gene is TRBV3-1 (or the pseudogene TRBV3-2), the J gene TRBJ1-1; possible D gene TRBD1, 5 bases. Germline V lookup: CDR1 LGHDT, CDR2 YNNKEL (reference sequence). Trimming took 1 base from V and 11 from J, leaving 14 bases between them. The CDR3 runs to 13 residues. The CDR3 here is CASSQGQNLRAFF. DNA for the CDR3: TGTGCCAGCAGCCAAGGACAGAACCTTCGGGCTTTCTTT.

Written as DNA, the CDR3 is TGTGCCAGCAGTCCTACTAGCGGGGTATACAATGAGCAGTTCTTC. Protein product: CASSPTSGVYNEQFF. The chain joins TRBV9 to TRBJ2-1; 10 bases fit TRBD2. Germline V gene data show CDR1 as SGDLS and CDR2 as YYNGEE. The J segment lost 4 bases and the V segment lost 5 bases, leaving 6 bases of the junction unmatched. The CDR3 runs to 15 residues.

This clone was seen only a few times. The genes are TRBV28 and TRBJ1-4, with TRBD1 matching over 7 bases. The CDR3 totals 13 residues. The V and J ends lost 10 bases and 5 bases, in that order; junction bases with no gene match: 7. Germline V CDR1 and CDR2: MDHEN, SYDVKM. In DNA form, the CDR3 reads TGTGCCACCGCGGACAGGCCCAATGAAAAACTGTTTTTT. Translation gives CATADRPNEKLFF.

The chain uses TRBV20-1 and TRBJ1-2; D uncertain. Germline V lookup: CDR1 DFQATT, CDR2 SNEGSKA (reference sequence). CDR3 length: 14 residues. Trimming removed 3 bases at V and 2 bases at J, with 13 bases between. CDR3 DNA sequence: TGCAGTGCTAGTGAGCCGGGTTTGAACTATGGCTACACCTTC. Its translation is CSASEPGLNYGYTF.

This clone was seen a single time. This rearrangement joins TRBV11-2 to TRBJ2-1; TRBD2 aligns across 7 bases. The germline V gene has CDR1 SGHAT and CDR2 FQNNGV. The length of the CDR3 is 14 residues. With V trimmed by 6 bases and J by 3 bases, 5 bases remained unmatched. The CDR3 DNA is TGTGCCAGCAGTTCGGGGGGTATCTACAATGAGCAGTTCTTC. Protein: CASSSGGIYNEQFF.